Below are 14 T cell receptor beta chains sequenced from a single sample in a study of CXCR3-negative and CXCR3-positive naive CD8 T cells. The method, 5' RACE with UMI labels, was used to prepare the TRB cDNA libraries. TCRdb re-called the 5' RACE reads and shows each CDR3 protein once, DNA omitted. The table gives 40,000 to 45,000 distinct CDR3 sequences; the top ten clones make up approximately 7.7% of it. The specimen sequenced was memory CD8+ T cells from blood. The source is a human donor in good health. Some clones in this sample may be carry-over from other donors' samples.

The CDR3 loop is CSARDREDIQETQYF. The chain carries TRBV20-1 and TRBJ2-5; TCRdb outputs TRBD2, but without DNA this stays unchecked. Germline CDR1 reads DFQATT; CDR2 reads SNEGSKA (reference sequence). The CDR3 spans 15 residues.

The chain couples TRBV7-9 to TRBJ2-3; TCRdb reports TRBD1, a call that lacks DNA to check it against. Germline V gene lookup returns CDR1 SEHNR and CDR2 FQNEAQ (reference sequence). CDR3 length: 13 residues. CDR3 amino acids: CASSSGHSDTQYF.

This clonotype is labeled medium-sized based on frequency. The CDR3 sequence is CASSQDRQPTYEQYF. The V call is TRBV4-3, the J call TRBJ2-7; the D call from TCRdb, TRBD1, cannot be confirmed without DNA. Per the germline V gene, CDR1 is LGHNA and CDR2 is YSLEER. The CDR3 is 15 amino acids.

The chain joins TRBV6-2 or TRBV6-3 to TRBJ2-2; TCRdb outputs TRBD1, but without DNA this stays unchecked. CDR3 length: 15 residues. Germline V gene data show CDR1 as MNHEY and CDR2 as SVGEGT. The CDR3: CASSYGAGRTGELFF.

This chain's CDR3 is CSAQGTVNYEQYF. The chain is built from TRBV29-1 and TRBJ2-7; TCRdb names TRBD2, which stays unverified in the absence of DNA. The length of the CDR3 is 13 residues. The V gene's germline CDR1 is SQVTM and CDR2 ANQGSEA.

Here the CDR3 reads CASSIETSLSEQFF. This sequence joins TRBV19 and TRBJ2-1; TCRdb's D gene call, TRBD2, goes unchecked for lack of DNA. Per germline, CDR1 LNHDA and CDR2 SQIVND (reference sequence). This CDR3 is 14 amino acids long. Combining the CDR3 with reference TRBV19 and TRBJ2-1 gives the whole variable domain DGGITQSPKYLFRKEGQNVTLSCEQNLNHDAMYWYRQDPGQGLRLIYYSQIVNDFQKGDIAEGYSVSREKKESFPLTVTSAQKNPTAFYLCASSIETSLSEQFFGPGTRLTVL.

The chain links TRBV4-3 to TRBJ2-6. The germline V gene encodes CDR1 LGHNA and CDR2 YSLEER. The CDR3 loop spans 16 amino acids. The CDR3 region is CASSQDVASGANVLTF.

The rearrangement joins TRBV7-2 to TRBJ2-7; TCRdb names TRBD1, which stays unverified in the absence of DNA. The germline CDR1 and CDR2 sequences are SGHTA and FQGNSA. This CDR3 is 14 amino acids long. CDR3 protein: CASSLARVSPEQYF.

The rearrangement links TRBV5-4 to TRBJ2-1; TCRdb indicates TRBD1, and absent DNA this call remains unverified. This CDR3 spans 16 amino acids. The germline gives CDR1 SGHNT, CDR2 YYREEE (reference sequence). This CDR3 reads CASRSPGPNSDNEQFF. Using reference TRBV5-4 and TRBJ2-1 for the parts outside the CDR3, the full variable domain is ETGVTQSPTHLIKTRGQQVTLRCSSQSGHNTVSWYQQALGQGPQFIFQYYREEENGRGNFPPRFSGLQFPNYSSELNVNALELDDSALYLCASRSPGPNSDNEQFFGPGTRLTVL.

The chain uses TRBV6-2 or TRBV6-3 and TRBJ2-7; TCRdb's D call of TRBD1 is untestable without DNA. The CDR3 runs to 15 residues. CDR1 MNHEY and CDR2 SVGEGT come from the germline V gene. CDR3 sequence reads: CASSARGPGALEQYF.

The chain is built from TRBV12-3 or TRBV12-4 and TRBJ2-1; TCRdb indicates TRBD2, and absent DNA this call remains unverified. The length of the CDR3 is 19 residues. This CDR3 is CASSPSFRTLAGAPLEQFF.

V usage is TRBV29-1 and J usage is TRBJ1-2. Germline V gene sequence: CDR1 SQVTM, CDR2 ANQGSEA. There are 15 residues in the CDR3. Here the CDR3 reads CSVEDLWREVEGYTF.

The chain is built from TRBV5-1 and TRBJ2-5; the TCRdb D gene call, TRBD2, has no DNA to confirm it. Germline CDR1 reads SGHRS; CDR2 reads YFSETQ. The length of the CDR3 is 17 residues. The CDR3 sequence: CASSLGTSWGSQETQYF. Together with reference TRBV5-1 and TRBJ2-5, the CDR3 gives the full variable domain: KAGVTQTPRYLIKTRGQQVTLSCSPISGHRSVSWYQQTPGQGLQFLFEYFSETQRNKGNFPGRFSGRQFSNSRSEMNVSTLELGDSALYLCASSLGTSWGSQETQYFGPGTRLLVL.

The chain combines TRBV7-9 with TRBJ1-5; TCRdb's D call of TRBD1 is untestable without DNA. The germline gives CDR1 SEHNR, CDR2 FQNEAQ (reference sequence). The CDR3 loop spans 16 amino acids. CDR3 residues: CASSSSDRDVRQPQHF.